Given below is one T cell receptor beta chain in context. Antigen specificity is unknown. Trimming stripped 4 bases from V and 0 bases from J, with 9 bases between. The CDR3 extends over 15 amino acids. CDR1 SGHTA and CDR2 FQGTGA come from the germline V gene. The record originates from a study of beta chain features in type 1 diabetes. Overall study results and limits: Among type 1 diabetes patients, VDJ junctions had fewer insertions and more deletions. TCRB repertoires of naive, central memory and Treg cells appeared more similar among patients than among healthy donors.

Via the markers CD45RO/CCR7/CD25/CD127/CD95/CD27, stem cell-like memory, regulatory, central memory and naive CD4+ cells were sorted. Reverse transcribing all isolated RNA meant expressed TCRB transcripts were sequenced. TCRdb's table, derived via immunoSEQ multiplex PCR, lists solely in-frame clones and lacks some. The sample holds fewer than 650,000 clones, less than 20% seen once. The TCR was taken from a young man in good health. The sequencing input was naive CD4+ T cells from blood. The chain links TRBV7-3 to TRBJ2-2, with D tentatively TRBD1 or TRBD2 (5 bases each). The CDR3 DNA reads TGTGCCAGCAGCTCGGGACCCGCGAACACCGGGGAGCTGTTTTTT. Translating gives CASSSGPANTGELFF.